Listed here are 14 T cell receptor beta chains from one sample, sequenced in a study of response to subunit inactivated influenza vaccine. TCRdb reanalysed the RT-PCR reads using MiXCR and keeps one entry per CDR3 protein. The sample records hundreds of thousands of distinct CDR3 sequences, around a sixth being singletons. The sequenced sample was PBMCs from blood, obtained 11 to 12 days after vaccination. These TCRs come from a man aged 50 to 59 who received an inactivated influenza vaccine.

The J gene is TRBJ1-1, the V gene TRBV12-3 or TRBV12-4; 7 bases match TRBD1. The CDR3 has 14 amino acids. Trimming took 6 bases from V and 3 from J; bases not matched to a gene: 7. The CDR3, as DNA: TGTGCCAGCAGCCCGCCGACAGGGTACACTGAAGCTTTCTTT. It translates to CASSPPTGYTEAFF.

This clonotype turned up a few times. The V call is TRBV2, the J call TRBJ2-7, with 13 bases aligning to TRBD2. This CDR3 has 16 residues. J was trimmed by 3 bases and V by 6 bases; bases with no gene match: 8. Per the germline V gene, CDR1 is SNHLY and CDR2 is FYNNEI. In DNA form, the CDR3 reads TGTGCCAGCAGCGGACTAGCGGGAGAGTGGGTCTACGAGCAGTACTTC. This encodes CASSGLAGEWVYEQYF.

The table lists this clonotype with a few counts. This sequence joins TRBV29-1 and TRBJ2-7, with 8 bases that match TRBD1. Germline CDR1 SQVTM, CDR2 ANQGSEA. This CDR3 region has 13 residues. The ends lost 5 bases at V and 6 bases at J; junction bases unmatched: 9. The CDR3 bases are TGCAGCGTTTCGACAGGGGCCAGAGGCGAGCAGTACTTC. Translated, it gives CSVSTGARGEQYF.

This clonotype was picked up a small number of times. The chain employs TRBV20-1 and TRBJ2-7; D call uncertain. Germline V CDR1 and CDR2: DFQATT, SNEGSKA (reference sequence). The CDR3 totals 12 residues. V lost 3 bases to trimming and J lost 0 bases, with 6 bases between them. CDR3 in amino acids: CSARHPSYEQYF. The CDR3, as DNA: TGCAGTGCTAGGCATCCCTCCTACGAGCAGTACTTC.

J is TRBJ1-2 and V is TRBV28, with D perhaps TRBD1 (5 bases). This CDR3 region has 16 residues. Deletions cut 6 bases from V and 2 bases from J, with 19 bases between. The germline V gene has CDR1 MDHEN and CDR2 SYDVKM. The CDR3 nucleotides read TGTGCCAGCAGGGCCTGGGGCGGGGATTTAAACTATGGCTACACCTTC. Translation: CASRAWGGDLNYGYTF.

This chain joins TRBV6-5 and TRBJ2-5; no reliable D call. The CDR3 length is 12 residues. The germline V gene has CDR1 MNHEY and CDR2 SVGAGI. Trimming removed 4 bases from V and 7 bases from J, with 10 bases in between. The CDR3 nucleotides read TGTGCCAGCAGTTTTTTTGGAGCGACCCAGTACTTC. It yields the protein CASSFFGATQYF.

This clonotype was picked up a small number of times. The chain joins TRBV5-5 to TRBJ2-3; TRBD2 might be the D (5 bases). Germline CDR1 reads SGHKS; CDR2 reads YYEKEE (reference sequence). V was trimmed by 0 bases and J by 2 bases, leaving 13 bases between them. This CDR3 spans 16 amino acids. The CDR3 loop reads CASSLEGTRTTDTQYF. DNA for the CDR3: TGTGCCAGCAGCTTGGAGGGAACTAGGACCACAGATACGCAGTATTTT.

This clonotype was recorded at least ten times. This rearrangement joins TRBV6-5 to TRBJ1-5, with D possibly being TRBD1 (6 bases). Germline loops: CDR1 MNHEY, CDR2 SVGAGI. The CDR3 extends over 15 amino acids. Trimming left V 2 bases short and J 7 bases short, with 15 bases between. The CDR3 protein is CASSYGAAGEQPQHF. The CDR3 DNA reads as TGTGCCAGCAGTTACGGGGCGGCAGGGGAACAGCCCCAGCATTTT.

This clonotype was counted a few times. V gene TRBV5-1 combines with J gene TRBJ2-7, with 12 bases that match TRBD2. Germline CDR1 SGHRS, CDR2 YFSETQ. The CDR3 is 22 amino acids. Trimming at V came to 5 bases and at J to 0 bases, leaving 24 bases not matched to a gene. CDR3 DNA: TGCGCCAGCAGGACTGCTGGGGGTCCTAGACTAGCGGGGGCCGCTGGCTCCTACGAGCAGTACTTC. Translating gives CASRTAGGPRLAGAAGSYEQYF.

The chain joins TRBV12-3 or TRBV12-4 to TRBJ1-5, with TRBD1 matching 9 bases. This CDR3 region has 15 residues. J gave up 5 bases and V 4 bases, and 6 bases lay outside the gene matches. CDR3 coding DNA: TGTGCCAGCAGTTCCGGGACAGGGCTGTATCAGCCCCAGCATTTT. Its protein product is CASSSGTGLYQPQHF.

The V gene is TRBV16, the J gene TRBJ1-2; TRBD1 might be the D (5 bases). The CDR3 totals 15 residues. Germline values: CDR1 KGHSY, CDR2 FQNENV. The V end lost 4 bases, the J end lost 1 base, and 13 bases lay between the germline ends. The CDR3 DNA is TGTGCCAGCAGCCTACTGACAGATATTAACTATGGCTACACCTTC. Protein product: CASSLLTDINYGYTF.

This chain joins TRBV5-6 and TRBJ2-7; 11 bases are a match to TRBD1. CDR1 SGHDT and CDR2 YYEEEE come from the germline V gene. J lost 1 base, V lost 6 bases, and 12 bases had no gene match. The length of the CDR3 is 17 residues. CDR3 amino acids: CASTSSRGQGVSYEQYF. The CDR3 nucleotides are TGTGCCAGCACCTCTTCAAGGGGACAGGGGGTATCCTACGAGCAGTACTTC.

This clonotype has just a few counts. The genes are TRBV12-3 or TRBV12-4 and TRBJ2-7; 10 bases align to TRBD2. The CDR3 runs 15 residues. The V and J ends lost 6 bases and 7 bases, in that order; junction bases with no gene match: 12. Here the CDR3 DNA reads TGTGCCAGCAGCCGTCCTAGCGGGAGTACTATAGAGCAGTACTTC. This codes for CASSRPSGSTIEQYF.

The CDR3 region is CASSPTSGRSSSYNEQFF. CDR3 in DNA: TGTGCCAGCAGTCCCACTAGCGGGAGGTCGAGCTCCTACAATGAGCAGTTCTTC. The chain joins TRBV6-2 or TRBV6-3 to TRBJ2-1; 12 nucleotides agree with TRBD2. V lost 5 bases to trimming and J lost 0 bases; unmatched junction nucleotides: 8. This CDR3 is 18 amino acids long. The V gene's germline CDR1 is MNHEY and CDR2 SVGEGT.